Presented here are 20 T cell receptor beta chains from one specimen sequenced in a study of blood T cells in healthy people across ages. Then a second PCR, running roughly 6 to 12 cycles, was carried out with a sample-barcoded 5' primer and a J-beta primer mix. MiXCR, applied by TCRdb to the 5' RACE reads, yields one record per CDR3 protein. The sample has some 800,000 distinct CDR3 sequences, roughly 25% seen once. The data also belong to a second study, concerning T cells of mothers and their children.

What was sequenced was blood. The receptors shown here come from a boy aged 5-17 years in good health.

The chain uses TRBV27 and TRBJ2-7, with 7 bases lining up with TRBD1. V lost 6 bases and J lost 4; bases outside the gene matches: 9. The V gene's germline CDR1 is MNHEY and CDR2 SMNVEV (reference sequence). The CDR3 sequence is 14 residues long. CDR3 sequence (DNA): TGTGCCAGCAGACCGAGACAGGGTGGGTACGAGCAGTACTTC. Encoded protein: CASRPRQGGYEQYF.

The chain couples TRBV7-2 to TRBJ2-5; 13 bases are shared with TRBD2. CDR3 length equals 16 residues. Germline-derived CDR1 and CDR2 are SGHTA and FQGNSA. The trim removed 3 bases at V and 1 base at J, leaving 2 bases unmatched. Here the CDR3 reads CASSLGLAGFQETQYF. The CDR3 nucleotides are TGTGCCAGCAGCTTGGGACTAGCGGGGTTCCAAGAGACCCAGTACTTC.

This clonotype has only a few counts. This chain uses TRBV18 with TRBJ2-5, with D hard to call. The V gene lost 1 base and the J gene lost 0 bases, with 3 bases spanning the gap. The CDR3 is made up of 13 amino acids. Germline CDR1 KGHSH, CDR2 LQKENI. The CDR3 DNA reads TGTGCCAGCTCACCACGAGACCAAGAGACCCAGTACTTC. It translates to CASSPRDQETQYF.

The chain uses TRBV11-2 and TRBJ2-7; 9 positions agree with TRBD2. The CDR3 loop spans 15 amino acids. The germline V gene encodes CDR1 SGHAT and CDR2 FQNNGV. Trimming cost V 1 base and J 6 bases; bases outside gene matches: 7. The chain's CDR3 is CASSLGSGRISEQYF. DNA of the CDR3: TGTGCCAGCAGCTTAGGTAGCGGGAGAATTTCCGAGCAGTACTTC.

CDR3 bases: TGCAGTGCTAGTTCCGACAAATCTTGGGACACTGAAGCTTTCTTT. Translated: CSASSDKSWDTEAFF. The chain combines TRBV20-1 with TRBJ1-1; D is uncertain. Germline V gene sequence: CDR1 DFQATT, CDR2 SNEGSKA (reference sequence). The CDR3 covers 15 residues. Trimming removed 3 bases from V and 3 bases from J, with 17 bases in between.

The J gene is TRBJ2-1, the V gene TRBV20-1, with TRBD1 matching 7 bases. TRBJ2-7 explains the end of the DNA better; the J call may be wrong. CDR1 is DFQATT, CDR2 SNEGSKA, per germline (reference sequence). The CDR3 sequence is 13 residues long. CDR3 nucleotides: TGCAGTGCTAGGTCCGGACAGGACTACGAGCAGTACTTC. It is translated as CSARSGQDYEQYF.

The table lists this clonotype with many counts. J is TRBJ2-1 and V is TRBV6-2 or TRBV6-3; 12 bases are shared with TRBD2. The CDR3 length is 16 residues. Trimming cost V 6 bases and J 8 bases; bases outside gene matches: 11. CDR1 and CDR2 (germline): MNHEY, SVGEGT. In nucleotides, the CDR3 is TGTGCCAGCAGGCTTCCGACTAGCGGGAGTTCATATGAGCAGTTCTTC. Translating it yields CASRLPTSGSSYEQFF.

The V and J genes are TRBV7-9 and TRBJ1-1; D gene uncertain. The germline V and J ends were trimmed by 2 bases and 3 bases, with 13 bases remaining between them. CDR3 length: 15 amino acids. Germline V gives CDR1 SEHNR, CDR2 FQNEAQ (reference sequence). CDR3 sequence reads: CASSLLPARDTEAFF. The CDR3 region has the DNA TGTGCCAGCAGCTTACTGCCGGCGAGGGACACTGAAGCTTTCTTT.

This clonotype came up a few times. One end of the junction fails to match germline, which may point to a read error. The chain recombines TRBV19 with TRBJ1-1; D remains unclear. The CDR3 sequence is 14 residues long. CDR1 and CDR2 (germline): LNHDA, SQIVND (reference sequence). The CDR3 nucleotides are TGTGCCAGTAGTATAGGGAAATCGAACACCGAAGCTTTCTTT. This encodes CASSIGKSNTEAFF.

This clonotype has a single count. The rearrangement uses TRBV9 and TRBJ2-1; TRBD2 might be the D (6 bases). V was clipped by 0 bases and J by 1 base, with 8 bases between them. In germline, CDR1 is SGDLS, CDR2 YYNGEE. The CDR3 contains 15 residues. CDR3 nucleotides: TGTGCCAGCAGCGTAGGGACTACTTCCTACAATGAGCAGTTCTTC. The encoded protein is CASSVGTTSYNEQFF.

The chain joins TRBV12-3 or TRBV12-4 to TRBJ1-5; D is unclear. The CDR3 sequence is 17 residues long. Deletions cut 1 base from V and 3 bases from J, with 16 bases between. The CDR3 reads CASSLGMTGEDNQPQHF. For the CDR3, the DNA is TGTGCCAGCAGTTTAGGGATGACTGGAGAAGACAATCAGCCCCAGCATTTT.

This clonotype was observed a few times. The V and J genes are TRBV9 and TRBJ2-2; D gene unclear. This CDR3 has 12 residues. Trimming removed 0 bases from V and 7 bases from J, with 4 bases in between. Germline V lookup: CDR1 SGDLS, CDR2 YYNGEE. CDR3 amino acids: CASSVVGGELFF. The CDR3, as DNA: TGTGCCAGCAGCGTAGTTGGCGGGGAGCTGTTTTTT.

For the CDR3, the DNA is TGTGCCAGCAGCGCGCGGTTCGGGGGGGGACCTACCGGGGAGCTGTTTTTT. It codes for CASSARFGGGPTGELFF. The V and J genes are TRBV9 and TRBJ2-2, with 8 bases that match TRBD2. CDR1 and CDR2 from the germline V gene are SGDLS and YYNGEE. The trim removed 3 bases at V and 5 bases at J, leaving 12 bases unmatched. The length of the CDR3 is 17 residues.

This clonotype was detected only a few times. This chain links TRBV5-6 with TRBJ1-1; 8 positions agree with TRBD1. The CDR3 contains 15 residues. Losses at the gene ends were 2 bases for V and 6 bases for J; bases not matched to a gene: 9. Germline CDR1 and CDR2: SGHDT and YYEEEE. CDR3 coding DNA: TGTGCCAGCAGCTTCAGGGGGCCGGGTGGCCCTGAAGCTTTCTTT. Translated, it gives CASSFRGPGGPEAFF.

This clonotype was observed a few times. The chain has TRBV7-8 and TRBJ1-4; 7 nucleotides match TRBD1. Germline V gene data show CDR1 as SGHVS and CDR2 as FQNEAQ. With V trimmed by 6 bases and J by 6 bases, 10 bases remained unmatched. The CDR3 spans 15 residues. The CDR3: CASRLKGTVDEKLFF. CDR3 DNA sequence: TGTGCCAGCAGATTAAAAGGGACAGTAGATGAAAAACTGTTTTTT. The variable domain in full, with the rest retrieved from reference TRBV7-8 and TRBJ1-4, is GAGVSQSPRYKVAKRGQDVALRCDPISGHVSLFWYQQALGQGPEFLTYFQNEAQLDKSGLPSDRFFAERPEGSVSTLKIQRTQQEDSAVYLCASRLKGTVDEKLFFGSGTQLSVL.

A few counts support this clonotype. The rearrangement joins TRBV20-1 to TRBJ2-6, with D maybe TRBD1 (6 bases). The germline V gene encodes CDR1 DFQATT and CDR2 SNEGSKA (reference sequence). V lost 3 bases and J 2 bases, leaving 8 bases between the germline ends. CDR3 length: 14 amino acids. The CDR3 bases are TGCAGTGCTAGCAGGGGAGCTGGGGCCAACGTCCTGACTTTC. Amino acid sequence: CSASRGAGANVLTF.

This clonotype was counted only a few times. The chain links TRBV29-1 to TRBJ1-1; the match to TRBD1 covers 10 bases. The CDR3 is 20 residues long. Germline values: CDR1 SQVTM, CDR2 ANQGSEA. Losses at the gene ends were 4 bases for V and 4 bases for J; bases not matched to a gene: 24. CDR3 loop: CSVGFSWDRGGGGGGTEAFF. CDR3 in DNA: TGCAGCGTTGGTTTTAGTTGGGACAGGGGCGGCGGGGGTGGAGGCACTGAAGCTTTCTTT.

The chain has TRBV2 and TRBJ1-2; TRBD1 is a possible D gene (6 bases). The CDR3 extends over 12 amino acids. V lost 8 bases and J lost 4, with 11 bases in between. Looked up from germline, CDR1 is SNHLY and CDR2 is FYNNEI. CDR3 in amino acids: CASSGDAYGYTF. CDR3 DNA sequence: TGTGCCAGCTCAGGGGACGCCTATGGCTACACCTTC.

Of note for this clonotype: The junction and the germline gene differ at one end; a read error may be behind it. V gene TRBV29-1 combines with J gene TRBJ2-7, with 10 bases lining up with TRBD1. The CDR3 has 11 residues. Per germline, CDR1 SQVTM and CDR2 ANQGSEA. CDR3 nucleotides: TGCAGCGTTGTGACCGGGACAGGGGCTTATTTC. Its protein is CSVVTGTGAYF.

Only a few counts were recorded for this clonotype. The chain employs TRBV2 and TRBJ2-3; D not certain. This CDR3 is 16 amino acids long. V dropped 1 base and J dropped 2 bases, with 13 bases sitting between them. Germline CDR1 is SNHLY and CDR2 is FYNNEI. CDR3 nucleotides: TGTGCCAGCAGTGAAGGCCTATCTCAAATCACAGATACGCAGTATTTT. Protein: CASSEGLSQITDTQYF. Filled out from reference TRBV2 and TRBJ2-3, the complete variable domain reads EPEVTQTPSHQVTQMGQEVILRCVPISNHLYFYWYRQILGQKVEFLVSFYNNEISEKSEIFDDQFSVERPDGSNFTLKIRSTKLEDSAMYFCASSEGLSQITDTQYFGPGTRLTVL.